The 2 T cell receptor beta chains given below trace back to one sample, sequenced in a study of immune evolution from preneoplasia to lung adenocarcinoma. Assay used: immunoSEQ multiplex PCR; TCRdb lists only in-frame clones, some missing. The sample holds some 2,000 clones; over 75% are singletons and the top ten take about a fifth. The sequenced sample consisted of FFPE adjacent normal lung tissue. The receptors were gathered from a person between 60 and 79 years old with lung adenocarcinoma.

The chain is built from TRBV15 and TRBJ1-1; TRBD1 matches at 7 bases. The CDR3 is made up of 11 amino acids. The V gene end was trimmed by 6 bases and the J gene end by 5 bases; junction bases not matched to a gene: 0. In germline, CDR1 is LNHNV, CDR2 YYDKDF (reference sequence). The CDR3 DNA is TGTGCCACCAGGACAGGGACTGAAGCTTTCTTT. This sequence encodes CATRTGTEAFF.

The CDR3 DNA is TGTGCCAGCAGTGAGATGTGGCAGTTCGAGCAGTACTTC. Translated: CASSEMWQFEQYF. This chain joins TRBV6-1 and TRBJ2-7; D not resolved. This CDR3 is 13 amino acids long. V lost 3 bases, J lost 6 bases, and 12 bases lay in between. Per germline, CDR1 MNHNS and CDR2 SASEGT.